The 12 T cell receptor beta chains below all came from one sample that was sequenced in a study of CD8+ T cells in alopecia areata. Following RNA extraction, reverse transcription yielded cDNA that acted as the sequencing template. The assay was immunoSEQ multiplex PCR, and TCRdb's table has in-frame clones only and misses some. The sample lists roughly 100,000 clones; around 50% were seen once. The sample consisted of CD4+ T cells sorted from blood. These receptors all come from a human donor in good health.

The rearrangement uses TRBV29-1 and TRBJ1-4; D is unresolved. The germline CDR1 and CDR2 sequences are SQVTM and ANQGSEA. The V gene lost 1 base and the J gene lost 5 bases, with 11 bases spanning the gap. This CDR3 comprises 14 residues. Here the CDR3 reads CSVEGSGNNEKLFF. CDR3 nucleotides: TGCAGCGTTGAAGGTAGCGGGAACAATGAAAAACTGTTTTTT.

The chain couples TRBV7-9 to TRBJ2-7; maybe TRBD2 (6 bases). The germline CDR1 and CDR2 sequences are SEHNR and FQNEAQ (reference sequence). V lost 4 bases and J lost 2, with 21 bases in between. The CDR3 is made up of 17 amino acids. In DNA form, the CDR3 reads TGTGCCAGCAGCTCTAGGGGCGGACCCGGCGGGGCCTACGAGCAGTACTTC. Translation: CASSSRGGPGGAYEQYF.

Only a few counts were recorded for this clone. The chain has TRBV10-2 and TRBJ2-5; D uncertain. Looked up from germline, CDR1 is WSHSY and CDR2 is SAAADI. Between the trimmed V and J ends, which lost 2 bases and 2 bases, there was a span of 9 bases. This CDR3 region has 14 residues. CDR3 loop: CASSETRVQETQYF. The CDR3, as DNA: TGCGCCAGCAGTGAGACCCGCGTACAAGAGACCCAGTACTTC.

This clone was detected only a few times. V gene TRBV29-1 combines with J gene TRBJ1-1, with 7 bases fitting TRBD1. Germline V gene data show CDR1 as SQVTM and CDR2 as ANQGSEA. The J segment lost 3 bases and the V segment lost 4 bases, leaving 5 bases of the junction unmatched. The CDR3 contains 13 residues. CDR3 bases: TGCAGCGTTGGGGTAGACAGGGACACTGAAGCTTTCTTT. This codes for CSVGVDRDTEAFF.

This rearrangement joins TRBV5-1 to TRBJ1-1; maybe TRBD1 (6 bases). The CDR3 is made up of 13 amino acids. Trimming cost V 8 bases and J 1 base, with 12 bases left between them. Germline-derived CDR1 and CDR2 are SGHRS and YFSETQ. The CDR3 is CASKRGTNTEAFF. The CDR3 DNA is TGCGCCAGTAAGAGGGGGACGAACACTGAAGCTTTCTTT.

This clone was detected a few times. The chain carries TRBV27 and TRBJ1-6, with D perhaps TRBD1 (6 bases). The germline V and J ends were trimmed by 3 bases and 7 bases, with 10 bases remaining between them. Germline V gives CDR1 MNHEY, CDR2 SMNVEV (reference sequence). The CDR3 runs to 14 residues. The CDR3 DNA reads TGTGCCAGCAGTTTTTCCCAGGGGAATTCACCCCTCCACTTT. Residues: CASSFSQGNSPLHF.

This clone was counted a few times. The chain links TRBV5-6 to TRBJ2-7; D not resolved. The CDR3 sequence is 11 residues long. Germline CDR1 is SGHDT and CDR2 is YYEEEE. V shed 0 bases and J shed 5 bases, with 3 bases lying between them. This chain's CDR3 is CASSLADEQYF. DNA of the CDR3: TGTGCCAGCAGCTTGGCGGACGAGCAGTACTTC.

The count of this clone is one. V usage is TRBV7-9 and J usage is TRBJ1-2; D remains unclear. Germline lookup yields CDR1 SEHNR and CDR2 FQNEAQ (reference sequence). This CDR3 comprises 15 residues. Trimming took off 1 base at V and 8 bases at J, with 17 bases between the two ends. The CDR3 spells CASSLELVLLGGYTF. Here the CDR3 DNA reads TGTGCCAGCAGCTTAGAGCTTGTCCTACTGGGGGGCTACACCTTC.

The rearrangement links TRBV6-5 to TRBJ2-7; 7 positions match TRBD1. There are 15 residues in the CDR3. Germline CDR1 and CDR2: MNHEY and SVGAGI. V was clipped by 0 bases and J by 2 bases; unmatched bases: 4. The CDR3 reads CASSYSTGSPYEQYF. The CDR3 bases are TGTGCCAGCAGTTACTCGACAGGGTCCCCCTACGAGCAGTACTTC.

V and J are TRBV5-1 and TRBJ2-1, with unresolved D. The CDR3 is made up of 12 amino acids. Trimming removed 2 bases from V and 10 bases from J, with 10 bases in between. Per germline, CDR1 SGHRS and CDR2 YFSETQ. The CDR3 reads CASSLKGLEQFF. CDR3 sequence (DNA): TGCGCCAGCAGCTTAAAAGGGTTGGAGCAGTTCTTC.

The chain carries TRBV28 and TRBJ1-6; D remains ambiguous. From germline, CDR1 is MDHEN and CDR2 SYDVKM. Trimming stripped 10 bases from V and 12 bases from J, with 13 bases between. The length of the CDR3 is 11 residues. DNA for the CDR3: TGTGCCACCCGTTCGGAAGGACCCCTCCACTTT. It is translated as CATRSEGPLHF.

The sample holds a few counts of this clone. The V call is TRBV7-2, the J call TRBJ2-5; 10 nucleotides line up with TRBD2. The CDR3 runs 15 residues. Germline CDR1 SGHTA, CDR2 FQGNSA. J lost 5 bases, V lost 2 bases, and 5 bases had no gene match. The CDR3 bases are TGTGCCAGCAGCTTAAGCGGGGGGGCCTGGGAGACCCAGTACTTC. Translating it yields CASSLSGGAWETQYF.